A single sample is the source of the 32 T cell receptor beta chains below, sequenced in a study of neurological immune-mediated disorders. From the 5' RACE reads, TCRdb called clonotypes with MiXCR, one entry per CDR3 protein. Here the sample spans nearly 60,000 distinct CDR3 sequences, more than 3% being singletons. The sample taken for sequencing was PBMCs. Receptors originate from a woman aged 55-70 years with multiple sclerosis.

As regards this clonotype: This may be a read error, as it is one base from a much larger clone. The chain is built from TRBV11-1 and TRBJ2-3; D is tentatively TRBD1 or TRBD2 (6 bases each). Germline CDR1 SGHAT, CDR2 FQDESV (reference sequence). V was shortened by 5 bases and J by 5 bases, with 17 bases between the two germline ends. The CDR3 consists of 15 residues. CDR3 protein: CASSQRRGVEDTQYF. CDR3 DNA: TGTGCCAGCAGCCAAAGAAGGGGGGTGGAAGATACGCAGTATTTT. Full variable domain (remainder filled in from reference TRBV11-1 and TRBJ2-3): EAEVAQSPRYKITEKSQAVAFWCDPISGHATLYWYRQILGQGPELLVQFQDESVVDDSQLPKDRFSAERLKGVDSTLKIQPAELGDSAMYLCASSQRRGVEDTQYFGPGTRLTVL.

This clonotype was seen repeatedly, ten times or more. This sequence joins TRBV13 and TRBJ2-7, with D perhaps TRBD2 (6 bases). V was clipped by 3 bases and J by 1 base, with 13 bases between them. The CDR3 is 15 residues long. The germline V gene encodes CDR1 PRHDT and CDR2 FYEKMQ (reference sequence). As DNA, the CDR3 is TGTGCCAGCAGCTTGGGACTTTTAGCTTCCTACGAGCAGTACTTC. Its protein product is CASSLGLLASYEQYF.

This clonotype was recorded at least ten times. The rearrangement uses TRBV9 and TRBJ2-3; no definite D call. The germline V gene encodes CDR1 SGDLS and CDR2 YYNGEE. V dropped 0 bases and J dropped 1 base, with 6 bases sitting between them. The CDR3 has 14 amino acids. CDR3 coding DNA: TGTGCCAGCAGCGTAGTAGGTCGCACAGATACGCAGTATTTT. Its protein product is CASSVVGRTDTQYF.

This clonotype was observed at least ten times. The chain has TRBV9 and TRBJ2-1, with TRBD1 matching 7 bases. This CDR3 comprises 15 residues. V shed 1 base, J shed 9 bases, and the junction held 10 bases outside the gene matches. The germline V gene has CDR1 SGDLS and CDR2 YYNGEE. The CDR3 DNA sequence: TGTGCCAGCAGCGTACTCGGCTGGGGACAGCTTGAGCAGTTCTTC. Its protein is CASSVLGWGQLEQFF.

This clonotype was picked up many times. This sequence joins TRBV29-1 and TRBJ1-3; D is unclear. Trimming took 4 bases from V and 1 from J, leaving 2 bases between them. This CDR3 region has 11 residues. The V gene's germline CDR1 is SQVTM and CDR2 ANQGSEA. The CDR3 nucleotides are TGCAGCGTTGGTTCTGGAAACACCATATATTTT. As protein: CSVGSGNTIYF. Full variable domain (missing parts from reference TRBV29-1 and TRBJ1-3): SAVISQKPSRDICQRGTSLTIQCQVDSQVTMMFWYRQQPGQSLTLIATANQGSEATYESGFVIDKFPISRPNLTFSTLTVSNMSPEDSSIYLCSVGSGNTIYFGEGSWLTVV.

The chain links TRBV20-1 to TRBJ2-7; 7 bases agree with TRBD1. Germline CDR1 is DFQATT and CDR2 is SNEGSKA (reference sequence). This CDR3 contains 16 residues. V lost 0 bases to trimming and J lost 4 bases; unmatched junction nucleotides: 12. CDR3 sequence (DNA): TGCAGTGCTAGAGATCTCGAGACAGGGCCGGGGTACGAGCAGTACTTC. It yields the protein CSARDLETGPGYEQYF.

This clonotype has more than one count but fewer than ten. The rearrangement links TRBV6-5 to TRBJ1-1; D remains ambiguous. The V end was cut by 2 bases, the J end by 1 base, with 11 bases between. The CDR3 is made up of 15 amino acids. The germline V gene encodes CDR1 MNHEY and CDR2 SVGAGI. This chain's CDR3 is CASSYVRRGNTEAFF. In DNA, the CDR3 is TGTGCCAGCAGTTACGTGAGACGTGGGAACACTGAAGCTTTCTTT.

The table lists this clonotype with many counts. The chain uses TRBV20-1 and TRBJ2-7; 9 bases match TRBD2. The CDR3 is made up of 13 amino acids. Trimming at V came to 3 bases and at J to 6 bases, leaving 6 bases not matched to a gene. In germline, CDR1 is DFQATT, CDR2 SNEGSKA (reference sequence). The DNA of the CDR3 is TGCAGTGCTAGTGGTAGCGGGAGTGCCGAGCAGTACTTC. This sequence encodes CSASGSGSAEQYF.

Details on this clonotype: A much larger clone lies one base from this, so it may be a read error. The chain carries TRBV7-2 and TRBJ2-3; D ambiguous. CDR3 length: 11 amino acids. Germline V lookup: CDR1 SGHTA, CDR2 FQGNSA. The DNA of the CDR3 is TGTGCCAGCAGTCCCGCGGATACGCGGTATTTT. It encodes CASSPADTRYF.

The table lists this clonotype with many counts. The chain combines TRBV15 with TRBJ1-1, with D uncertain. CDR1 LNHNV and CDR2 YYDKDF come from the germline V gene (reference sequence). Trimming left V 2 bases short and J 1 base short, with 14 bases between. There are 16 residues in the CDR3. The CDR3 loop reads CATSRTPRTGNTEAFF. CDR3 DNA: TGTGCCACCAGCAGAACCCCTCGGACGGGGAACACTGAAGCTTTCTTT.

This clonotype was seen many times. The chain employs TRBV5-1 and TRBJ1-6; D gene ambiguous. Germline assignment: CDR1 SGHRS and CDR2 YFSETQ. Trimming left V 1 base short and J 5 bases short, with 10 bases between. CDR3 length: 15 residues. The CDR3 sequence is CASSLSSFNNSPLHF. CDR3 nucleotides: TGCGCCAGCAGCTTGAGTAGTTTCAATAATTCACCCCTCCACTTT.

Many counts were recorded for this clonotype. CDR3 protein: CASSLDRGIYEQYF. The CDR3 DNA sequence: TGCGCCAGCAGCTTGGACAGGGGGATCTACGAGCAGTACTTC. The rearrangement joins TRBV5-1 to TRBJ2-7; TRBD1 agrees at 8 bases. CDR1 is SGHRS, CDR2 YFSETQ, per germline. This CDR3 is 14 amino acids long. The junction had 2 bases not matched to a gene; V was cut back by 0 bases and J by 3 bases.

This clonotype was found many times. The J gene is TRBJ2-3, the V gene TRBV20-1; 13 nucleotides align to TRBD2. Germline assignment: CDR1 DFQATT and CDR2 SNEGSKA (reference sequence). J gave up 4 bases and V 2 bases, and 6 bases lay outside the gene matches. The CDR3 covers 16 residues. The CDR3 DNA follows: TGCAGTGCTAGATTTCCGGGACTAGCGGGACCAGATACGCAGTATTTT. It codes for CSARFPGLAGPDTQYF.

This clonotype came up many times. One end of the junction fails to match germline, which may point to a read error. The chain uses TRBV20-1 and TRBJ2-7, with D perhaps TRBD1 or TRBD2 (5 bases each). Germline V gene sequence: CDR1 DFQATT, CDR2 SNEGSKA (reference sequence). The CDR3 is 14 residues long. The CDR3 sequence is CSARGPDKVYEQYF. CDR3 DNA sequence: TGCAGTGCCAGAGGGCCGGACAAGGTCTACGAGCAGTACTTC.

This clonotype has ten or more counts. V gene TRBV5-1 combines with J gene TRBJ2-1; D not certain. The CDR3 is 14 amino acids. Trimming pared 1 base from V and 9 bases from J, leaving 14 bases between. CDR1 is SGHRS, CDR2 YFSETQ, per germline. The CDR3 nucleotides read TGCGCCAGCAGCTTGATGACTCCTACCCCTGAGCAGTTCTTC. The encoded protein is CASSLMTPTPEQFF.

This clonotype was detected many times. The rearrangement uses TRBV28 and TRBJ2-2; D call uncertain. This CDR3 has 14 amino acids. Per germline, CDR1 MDHEN and CDR2 SYDVKM. The germline V and J ends were trimmed by 10 bases and 2 bases, with 14 bases remaining between them. The CDR3 bases are TGTGCCACTACTGGTGCACCAAACACCGGGGAGCTGTTTTTT. Amino acids: CATTGAPNTGELFF.

This clonotype was recorded many times. This sequence joins TRBV10-3 and TRBJ1-2; 9 bases map to TRBD1. The CDR3 totals 14 residues. Germline loops: CDR1 ENHRY, CDR2 SYGVKD. With 6 bases clipped from V and 7 bases from J, the junction kept 9 bases outside the gene matches. Here the CDR3 DNA reads TGTGCCATCAGGGGCCCGGGACAGGGAGGTGGCTACACCTTC. It translates to CAIRGPGQGGGYTF.

The table lists this clonotype with many counts. The chain has TRBV20-1 and TRBJ2-2; 10 bases line up with TRBD2. J gave up 4 bases and V 3 bases, and 14 bases lay outside the gene matches. The CDR3 has 18 residues. Germline-derived CDR1 and CDR2 are DFQATT and SNEGSKA (reference sequence). Here the CDR3 DNA reads TGCAGTGCTAGGGATAAGATGGTCCTAGCGGGAGTCACCGGGGAGCTGTTTTTT. As protein: CSARDKMVLAGVTGELFF.

This clonotype was detected ten times or more. This chain joins TRBV28 and TRBJ2-7; D ambiguous. V gave up 7 bases and J gave up 3 bases, with 16 bases separating them. Germline V lookup: CDR1 MDHEN, CDR2 SYDVKM. The CDR3 sequence is 14 residues long. The CDR3 coding sequence is TGTGCCAGCACCATAGTGGGCAAGGACTACGAGCAGTACTTC. Translation: CASTIVGKDYEQYF.

At least ten counts were recorded for this clonotype. V gene TRBV5-1 combines with J gene TRBJ2-2; D not resolved. The CDR3 has 15 residues. CDR1 is SGHRS and CDR2 is YFSETQ in the germline V gene. V was shortened by 3 bases and J by 10 bases, with 19 bases between the two germline ends. DNA of the CDR3: TGCGCCAGCAGCTCTAACGTGCTACTGAAGCCGGAGCTGTTTTTT. Amino acid sequence: CASSSNVLLKPELFF.

This clonotype was seen many times. This chain links TRBV6-2 or TRBV6-3 with TRBJ2-5, with a weak D call TRBD1 (6 bases). Germline values: CDR1 MNHEY, CDR2 SVGEGT. The CDR3 consists of 14 residues. Trimming stripped 2 bases from V and 1 base from J, with 8 bases between. CDR3 bases: TGTGCCAGCAGTTACGGGGACATCCAAGAGACCCAGTACTTC. Translating it yields CASSYGDIQETQYF.

This clonotype was seen ten or more times. V and J are TRBV10-3 and TRBJ1-2; 10 nucleotides line up with TRBD1. Germline V gene sequence: CDR1 ENHRY, CDR2 SYGVKD. The CDR3 runs to 19 residues. V gave up 8 bases and J gave up 3 bases; unmatched junction bases: 21. CDR3: CAIAKLPGQGWPGDYGYTF. The CDR3 DNA is TGTGCCATCGCCAAGCTGCCGGGACAGGGGTGGCCAGGCGACTATGGCTACACCTTC.

The genes are TRBV19 and TRBJ2-7; 7 bases are shared with TRBD1. The CDR3 length is 13 residues. CDR1 and CDR2 (germline): LNHDA, SQIVND (reference sequence). J lost 2 bases, V lost 5 bases, and 3 bases had no gene match. The chain's CDR3 is CASSWDSTYEQYF. As DNA, the CDR3 is TGTGCCAGTAGTTGGGACAGCACCTACGAGCAGTACTTC.

This clonotype was counted many times. The chain links TRBV5-1 to TRBJ1-6; the D is unclear. There are 17 residues in the CDR3. V was trimmed by 0 bases and J by 2 bases, leaving 12 bases between them. CDR1 SGHRS and CDR2 YFSETQ come from the germline V gene. CDR3 residues: CASSLDSNRAYNSPLHF. The CDR3 DNA follows: TGCGCCAGCAGCTTGGATTCCAACCGGGCCTATAATTCACCCCTCCACTTT.

This clonotype showed up many times. V gene TRBV20-1 combines with J gene TRBJ2-7; 9 bases match TRBD1. Germline V lookup: CDR1 DFQATT, CDR2 SNEGSKA (reference sequence). Trimming at V came to 5 bases and at J to 0 bases, leaving 2 bases not matched to a gene. The CDR3 extends over 13 amino acids. The CDR3 DNA reads TGCAGTGCTCGGACAGGGGACTCCTACGAGCAGTACTTC. Protein: CSARTGDSYEQYF.

This clonotype was counted at least ten times. V is TRBV10-3 and J is TRBJ1-2; D is ambiguous. The CDR3 contains 14 residues. V shed 4 bases and J shed 3 bases, with 12 bases lying between them. Germline values: CDR1 ENHRY, CDR2 SYGVKD. The CDR3 nucleotides are TGTGCCATCAGTGTCCGGGAGAAGGACTATGGCTACACCTTC. It translates to CAISVREKDYGYTF.

This clonotype was counted ten times or more. DNA for the CDR3: TGCGCCAGCAGGGACCGATCCGTGAGGGCGTCTGAAGCTTTCTTT. As protein: CASRDRSVRASEAFF. The chain employs TRBV10-2 and TRBJ1-1; no definite D call. Germline V gene sequence: CDR1 WSHSY, CDR2 SAAADI. Trimming took off 6 bases at V and 6 bases at J, with 20 bases between the two ends. This CDR3 has 15 residues.

This clonotype has at least ten counts. This chain joins TRBV27 and TRBJ2-1, with 9 bases identical to TRBD1. Trimming took 6 bases from V and 1 from J; bases not matched to a gene: 4. The CDR3 has 15 amino acids. Germline assignment: CDR1 MNHEY and CDR2 SMNVEV (reference sequence). The CDR3 sequence: CASRGGQGSYNEQFF. The CDR3 coding sequence is TGTGCCAGCAGGGGCGGACAGGGGTCCTACAATGAGCAGTTCTTC.

Regarding this clonotype: This may come from a read error, since a much larger clone is one base off. The V gene is TRBV18, the J gene TRBJ2-7; D not resolved. This CDR3 is 13 amino acids long. Germline assignment: CDR1 KGHSH and CDR2 LQKENI. The V end lost 4 bases, the J end lost 0 bases, and 7 bases lay between the germline ends. The CDR3 protein is CASSLKSSYEQYF. For the CDR3, the DNA is TGTGCCAGCTCACTAAAAAGCTCCTACGAGCAGTACTTC.

To note about this clonotype: Without the conserved terminal phenylalanine or tryptophan, this CDR3 likely stems from a read error. The DNA is left out, because the CDR3 cannot be placed on it with certainty; the CDR3 is given as TCRdb lists it. The chain carries TRBV21-1 and TRBJ2-4; the table's D call, TRBD1, has no DNA check behind it. TRBV21-1 is a pseudogene locus. The CDR3 spans 11 residues, counting both ends. CDR3 residues: CASSSQRRGYC.

This clonotype was observed many times. The V call is TRBV29-1, the J call TRBJ2-5; unclear D gene. From germline, CDR1 is SQVTM and CDR2 ANQGSEA. The CDR3 has 14 amino acids. With 3 bases removed from V and 3 bases from J, the gap between germline ends came to 14 bases. The DNA of the CDR3 is TGCAGCGTTGATACGTACAGCGATAAAGAGACCCAGTACTTC. Translating gives CSVDTYSDKETQYF.

At least ten counts were recorded for this clonotype. The chain joins TRBV7-2 to TRBJ2-1; 7 bases match TRBD2. The CDR3 spans 15 residues. Losses at the gene ends were 1 base for V and 5 bases for J; bases not matched to a gene: 5. The germline gives CDR1 SGHTA, CDR2 FQGNSA. The CDR3 spells CASSLVGGWDNEQFF. For the CDR3, the DNA is TGTGCCAGCAGCTTAGTGGGGGGGTGGGACAATGAGCAGTTCTTC.